This paragraph covers one T cell receptor (beta chain) sequence. The data stem from a study of blood T cell repertoires in COVID-19. Study details: COVID-19 samples collected from the United States, Italy and Spain covered acute and convalescent phases. PBMCs, B-cell-depleted T cells, or T cells provided the cDNA or gDNA that made up the material.

In the source study's methods: By means of reference gene primer amplification, nucleated cell counts were estimated. Sequenced by immunoSEQ multiplex PCR; TCRdb stores in-frame clones only, minus some. The V and J calls and clone size are taken from that table; D and trimming were inferred from the DNA. The sample comprises some 450,000 clones, about 91% of which are singletons, and roughly 12% rests with the top ten. In germline, CDR1 is MRHNA, CDR2 SNTAGT. After removal of 5 bases from V and 1 base from J, the junction contained 2 bases not matched to a gene. The length of the CDR3 is 14 residues.

Sequencing was performed on peripheral blood. This chain uses TRBV6-4 with TRBJ1-1; the match to TRBD1 covers 9 bases. This sequence originates from a woman aged 45-65 years with COVID-19, enrolled during active disease. DNA for the CDR3: TGTGCCAGCAGTCCGGGACAGGGGAACACTGAAGCTTTCTTT. Translated: CASSPGQGNTEAFF.